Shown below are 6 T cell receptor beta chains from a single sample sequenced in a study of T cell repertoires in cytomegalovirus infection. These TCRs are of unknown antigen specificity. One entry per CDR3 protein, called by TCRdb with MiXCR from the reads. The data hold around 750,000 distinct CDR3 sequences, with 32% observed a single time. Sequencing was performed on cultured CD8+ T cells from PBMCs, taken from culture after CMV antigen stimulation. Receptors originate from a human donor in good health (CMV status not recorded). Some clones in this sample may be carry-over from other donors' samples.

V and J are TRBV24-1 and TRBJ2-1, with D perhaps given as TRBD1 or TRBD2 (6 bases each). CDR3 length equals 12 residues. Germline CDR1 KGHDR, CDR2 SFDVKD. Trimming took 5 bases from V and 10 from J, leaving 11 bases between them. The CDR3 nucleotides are TGTGCCACCAGTGGGGGGGCAATCGAGCAGTTCTTC. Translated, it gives CATSGGAIEQFF.

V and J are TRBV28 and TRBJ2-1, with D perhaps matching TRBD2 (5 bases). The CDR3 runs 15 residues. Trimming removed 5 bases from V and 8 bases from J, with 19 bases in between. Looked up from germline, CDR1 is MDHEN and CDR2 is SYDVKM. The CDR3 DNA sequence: TGTGCCAGCAGTCCGGCCCTCCAGACCGGGGATGAGCAGTTCTTC. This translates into CASSPALQTGDEQFF.

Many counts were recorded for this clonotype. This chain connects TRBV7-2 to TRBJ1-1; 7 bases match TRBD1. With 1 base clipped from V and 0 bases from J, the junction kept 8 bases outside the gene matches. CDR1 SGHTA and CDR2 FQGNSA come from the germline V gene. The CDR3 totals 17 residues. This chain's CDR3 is CASSLGERGRMNTEAFF. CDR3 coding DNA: TGTGCCAGCAGCTTAGGGGAGAGGGGGCGGATGAACACTGAAGCTTTCTTT.

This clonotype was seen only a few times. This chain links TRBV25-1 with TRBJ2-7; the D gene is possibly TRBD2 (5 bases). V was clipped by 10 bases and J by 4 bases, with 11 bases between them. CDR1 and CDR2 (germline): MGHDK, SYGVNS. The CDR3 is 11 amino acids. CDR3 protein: CAISSGYEQYF. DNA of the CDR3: TGTGCCATTTCTTCGGGGTACGAGCAGTACTTC.

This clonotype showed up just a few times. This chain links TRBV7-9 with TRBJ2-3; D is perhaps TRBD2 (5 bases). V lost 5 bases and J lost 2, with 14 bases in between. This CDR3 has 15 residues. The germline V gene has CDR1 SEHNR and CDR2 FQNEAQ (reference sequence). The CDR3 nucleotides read TGTGCCAGCAGCCTTCCCGAGGGAGCCACAGATACGCAGTATTTT. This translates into CASSLPEGATDTQYF.

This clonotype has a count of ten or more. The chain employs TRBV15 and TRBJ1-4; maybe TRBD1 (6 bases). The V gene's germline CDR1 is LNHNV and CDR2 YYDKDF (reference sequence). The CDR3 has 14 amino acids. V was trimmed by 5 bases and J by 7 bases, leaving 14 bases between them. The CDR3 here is CATSGGQGVEKLFF. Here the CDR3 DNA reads TGTGCCACCAGCGGGGGGCAAGGAGTTGAAAAACTGTTTTTT. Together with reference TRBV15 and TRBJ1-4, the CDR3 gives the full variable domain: DAMVIQNPRYQVTQFGKPVTLSCSQTLNHNVMYWYQQKSSQAPKLLFHYYDKDFNNEADTPDNFQSRRPNTSFCFLDIRSPGLGDTAMYLCATSGGQGVEKLFFGSGTQLSVL.